This T cell receptor (beta chain) was retrieved from a study of Ad26.COV2.S vaccination and SARS-CoV-2 variants. For the study at large: Participant was drawn from the COV1001 Ad26.COV2.S trial arm. The vaccine Ad26.COV2.S was put into the muscle once, or twice with 56 days between. Broader study findings: Recipients of either vaccine or placebo displayed similar breadth of non-spike TCRs. Possibly, TCR breadth and depth analyses underestimated total T cell responses.

In germline, CDR1 is LNHDA, CDR2 SQIVND (reference sequence). V shed 11 bases and J shed 4 bases, with 17 bases lying between them. The CDR3 spans 14 residues. The treatment: around 19 received Ad26.COV2.S at low or high dose, single or two shots; roughly five received placebo; per-sample allocation not given. The samples were gathered on day 63 after the first injection of vaccine or placebo. Comments on this clone: What it binds is unknown.

Only in-frame clones appear in the TCRdb table, and some are missing; sequencing was by immunoSEQ multiplex PCR. The profile shows hundreds of thousands of clones, more than 70% of them singletons. This TCR was sampled from a person aged 18-65 years who received the Ad26.COV2.S COVID-19 vaccine or a placebo. This rearrangement joins TRBV19 to TRBJ2-2; tentatively, D is TRBD1 or TRBD2 (6 bases each). This material consisted of peripheral blood, taken in a trial of Ad26.COV2.S vaccine versus placebo. CDR3 DNA: TGTGCCGCCAAGGAGGGGGGCCTCACCGGGGAGCTGTTTTTT. Encoded protein: CAAKEGGLTGELFF.